These T cell receptor beta chains were read from a single sample in a study of T cells after yellow fever vaccination. A single record per CDR3 protein comes from TCRdb applying MiXCR to the 5' RACE reads. The top ten clones hold around 18% of a sample with some 350,000 distinct CDR3 sequences, about 9.9% of them seen once. The sequences come from PBMCs, collected on the day of the first yellow fever vaccination. Receptors were obtained from a man younger than 35 who received the YFV17D yellow fever vaccine. The conserved cysteine and the conserved F or W are not part of the CDR3 here. Each record gives: J gene, V gene, CDR3 protein.

J gene: TRBJ2-7
V gene: TRBV12-3/TRBV12-4
CDR3 protein: ASSLRGSHSYEQY

J gene: TRBJ1-2
V gene: TRBV7-9
CDR3 protein: ASSFPGGDGYT

J gene: TRBJ1-5
V gene: TRBV5-1
CDR3 protein: ASSLGGGVLQPQH

J gene: TRBJ1-2
V gene: TRBV7-9
CDR3 protein: ASSLVGAGYGYT

J gene: TRBJ1-1
V gene: TRBV19
CDR3 protein: ATEDRMNTEAF

J gene: TRBJ1-6
V gene: TRBV12-3/TRBV12-4
CDR3 protein: ASSPGGSVNSPLH

J gene: TRBJ1-2
V gene: TRBV14
CDR3 protein: ASSHISRAYGYT

J gene: TRBJ2-2
V gene: TRBV6-2/TRBV6-3
CDR3 protein: ASRSQGRGTGELF

J gene: TRBJ2-1
V gene: TRBV5-4
CDR3 protein: ASSLAAGAQVDEQF

J gene: TRBJ2-2
V gene: TRBV11-2
CDR3 protein: ASSLGEGSVTGELF

J gene: TRBJ1-2
V gene: TRBV7-8
CDR3 protein: ASSPRVNKGQGSYGYT

J gene: TRBJ2-5
V gene: TRBV7-3
CDR3 protein: ASSFGAGGGETQY

J gene: TRBJ2-5
V gene: TRBV6-2/TRBV6-3
CDR3 protein: ASSYERETQY

J gene: TRBJ2-3
V gene: TRBV6-2/TRBV6-3
CDR3 protein: ASSQGDYSRTDTQY

J gene: TRBJ2-2
V gene: TRBV4-3
CDR3 protein: ASSQLFNAGGGTGELF

J gene: TRBJ1-2
V gene: TRBV10-3
CDR3 protein: AISGAGTAGYYGYT

J gene: TRBJ2-1
V gene: TRBV5-1
CDR3 protein: ASPAQDRKQTSYNEQF

J gene: TRBJ1-5
V gene: TRBV5-6
CDR3 protein: ASSLGYHSNQPQH

J gene: TRBJ2-3
V gene: TRBV28
CDR3 protein: ASSLWGGAPGTDTQY

J gene: TRBJ2-7
V gene: TRBV2
CDR3 protein: ASTLPPGMSYEQY

J gene: TRBJ1-3
V gene: TRBV24-1
CDR3 protein: ATSEGGRRNTIY

J gene: TRBJ2-3
V gene: TRBV24-1
CDR3 protein: ATSDLRADTQY

J gene: TRBJ2-1
V gene: TRBV2
CDR3 protein: ASSGGLAGSI